What follows are 25 T cell receptor beta chains derived from one specimen sequenced in a study of shared clonotypes between healthy human individuals (dated by TCRdb to the early 2020s). Libraries were constructed by the immunoSEQ multiplex PCR assay. The table comes from immuneACCESS by way of TCRdb, which keeps in-frame sequences with V and J called. Part of the clones is missing from these tables; in studies checked, under half for an unresolved V gene and the rest for unknown reasons. This sample comprises roughly 1.4 million clones, 97% to 99% of them detected only once. The ten largest clones take up around 0.38% of the sample. The sample taken for sequencing was naive CD4+ T cells sorted from blood. The sample's cell subset or site, from its label and the paper: CD45RA+ positively selected. All receptors derive from a man aged 30 to 45 in good health.

The chain uses TRBV9 and TRBJ2-5; tentative D call: TRBD2 (6 bases). The CDR3 length is 14 residues. Looked up from germline, CDR1 is SGDLS and CDR2 is YYNGEE. Trimming shortened V by 3 bases and J by 5 bases, and 14 bases separated the two germline ends. CDR3 sequence: CASSATGVGETQYF. The CDR3 DNA reads TGTGCCAGCAGCGCTACGGGAGTCGGGGAGACCCAGTACTTC.

The J gene is TRBJ2-1, the V gene TRBV7-2; 15 bases fit TRBD2. CDR1 and CDR2 from the germline V gene are SGHTA and FQGNSA. The V and J ends lost 7 bases and 8 bases, in that order; junction bases with no gene match: 9. The CDR3 is 16 residues long. CDR3 residues: CASKYGLAGGSDEQFF. CDR3 coding DNA: TGTGCCAGCAAGTACGGACTAGCGGGAGGGTCGGATGAGCAGTTCTTC.

This sequence joins TRBV6-1 and TRBJ2-7, with TRBD2 matching over 11 bases. The CDR3 sequence is 19 residues long. V was pared by 0 bases and J by 5 bases, with 15 bases of the junction left unmatched. Germline lookup yields CDR1 MNHNS and CDR2 SASEGT. CDR3 residues: CASSEALPSLAGGRHEQYF. CDR3 DNA: TGTGCCAGCAGTGAAGCGCTTCCCTCCTTAGCGGGAGGGAGGCACGAGCAGTACTTC.

V is TRBV10-3 and J is TRBJ2-3; TRBD2 aligns across 11 bases. Trimming at V came to 3 bases and at J to 1 base, leaving 3 bases not matched to a gene. CDR1 ENHRY and CDR2 SYGVKD come from the germline V gene. The CDR3 contains 16 residues. CDR3 sequence: CAISDRSGRGTDTQYF. DNA of the CDR3: TGTGCCATCAGTGACCGTAGCGGGAGGGGCACAGATACGCAGTATTTT.

V and J are TRBV10-1 and TRBJ2-7; D is perhaps TRBD1 or TRBD2 (5 bases each). V gave up 4 bases and J gave up 3 bases, with 13 bases separating them. CDR1 and CDR2 from the germline V gene are WNHNN and SYGVQD (reference sequence). The CDR3 consists of 14 residues. CDR3: CASSASGDHYEQYF. The CDR3 coding sequence is TGCGCCAGCAGTGCCTCTGGGGACCACTACGAGCAGTACTTC.

This rearrangement joins TRBV9 to TRBJ2-2; D is ambiguous. CDR3 size: 13 residues. V lost 3 bases and J lost 6, with 9 bases in between. Germline CDR1 SGDLS, CDR2 YYNGEE. Written as DNA, the CDR3 is TGTGCCAGCAGCGCTGGGGTTCCCGGGGAGCTGTTTTTT. It yields the protein CASSAGVPGELFF.

The V gene is TRBV6-6, the J gene TRBJ1-1; D uncertain. CDR1 MNHNY and CDR2 SVGAGI come from the germline V gene (reference sequence). V lost 3 bases and J lost 6, with 20 bases in between. This CDR3 contains 16 residues. CDR3 sequence: CASSYVPGVKASEAFF. The CDR3 region has the DNA TGTGCCAGCAGTTATGTCCCCGGGGTGAAGGCTTCTGAAGCTTTCTTT.

This sequence joins TRBV30 and TRBJ2-2; D unclear. The V gene's germline CDR1 is GTSNPN and CDR2 SVGIG (reference sequence). The CDR3 contains 13 residues. V gave up 4 bases and J gave up 6 bases, with 12 bases separating them. The CDR3 sequence: CAWKTLWSGELFF. The CDR3 DNA is TGTGCCTGGAAGACTCTCTGGTCCGGGGAGCTGTTTTTT.

V gene TRBV27 combines with J gene TRBJ1-5; 10 positions match TRBD1. CDR3 length: 17 residues. Germline CDR1 and CDR2: MNHEY and SMNVEV (reference sequence). The V gene end was trimmed by 4 bases and the J gene end by 4 bases; junction bases not matched to a gene: 10. CDR3 region: CASSSRMGQGLNQPQHF. The CDR3 DNA reads TGTGCCAGCAGTTCTCGGATGGGACAGGGGCTAAATCAGCCCCAGCATTTT.

The genes are TRBV5-1 and TRBJ1-2; D is uncertain. CDR3 size: 16 residues. Trimming took off 1 base at V and 8 bases at J, with 21 bases between the two ends. The germline V gene encodes CDR1 SGHRS and CDR2 YFSETQ. The CDR3 nucleotides are TGCGCCAGCAGCTTGCGCCCCCACACTGGTCAATTGGGCTACACCTTC. Translating gives CASSLRPHTGQLGYTF.

The chain carries TRBV4-2 and TRBJ2-1; 7 bases fit TRBD2. V lost 4 bases, J lost 3 bases, and 15 bases stayed unmatched. Per germline, CDR1 LGHNA and CDR2 YNFKEQ. The length of the CDR3 is 18 residues. In DNA, the CDR3 is TGTGCCAGCAGCCCGGAGTCCCCCCGGGCGGGGGACTACAATGAGCAGTTCTTC. Its translation is CASSPESPRAGDYNEQFF.

The V call is TRBV15, the J call TRBJ1-1, with D possibly TRBD1 on 5 matching bases. CDR1 LNHNV and CDR2 YYDKDF come from the germline V gene (reference sequence). CDR3 length: 17 residues. Trimming stripped 5 bases from V and 0 bases from J, with 19 bases between. The CDR3: CATSRDPTGTVNTEAFF. CDR3 in DNA: TGTGCCACCAGCCGCGATCCAACCGGGACGGTGAACACTGAAGCTTTCTTT.

To note about this clone: Distinct nucleotide sequences in the sample also encode this CDR3. The chain links TRBV5-1 to TRBJ2-1; D is possibly TRBD2 (5 bases). The CDR3 has 14 amino acids. V lost 1 base and J 1 base, leaving 6 bases between the germline ends. Per the germline V gene, CDR1 is SGHRS and CDR2 is YFSETQ. The CDR3 spells CASSLTSSYNEQFF. CDR3 in DNA: TGCGCCAGCAGCTTGACTAGTTCCTACAATGAGCAGTTCTTC. Based on the CDR3 plus reference TRBV5-1 and TRBJ2-1, the full variable domain is KAGVTQTPRYLIKTRGQQVTLSCSPISGHRSVSWYQQTPGQGLQFLFEYFSETQRNKGNFPGRFSGRQFSNSRSEMNVSTLELGDSALYLCASSLTSSYNEQFFGPGTRLTVL.

This clone was recorded once. The chain has TRBV29-1 and TRBJ1-1; D unresolved. V was shortened by 4 bases and J by 5 bases, with 11 bases between the two germline ends. The CDR3 runs to 12 residues. Germline V lookup: CDR1 SQVTM, CDR2 ANQGSEA. CDR3 protein: CSVVPPGTEAFF. The DNA of the CDR3 is TGCAGCGTTGTCCCTCCTGGTACTGAAGCTTTCTTT.

V and J are TRBV2 and TRBJ2-7; D is unresolved. Germline CDR1 SNHLY, CDR2 FYNNEI. This CDR3 is 12 amino acids long. V was cut by 6 bases and J by 3 bases, with 9 bases left in between. The DNA for the CDR3 is TGTGCCAGCAGGTCTTTAGACTACGAGCAGTACTTC. It specifies CASRSLDYEQYF.

In its sample, this clone was seen once. The genes are TRBV10-1 and TRBJ2-7; TRBD2 might be the D (6 bases). The CDR3 runs 17 residues. The germline gives CDR1 WNHNN, CDR2 SYGVQD (reference sequence). V dropped 4 bases and J dropped 1 base, with 20 bases sitting between them. In nucleotides, the CDR3 is TGCGCCAGCAGTGGCCCCCTGGATCCGGGAGCTTCCTACGAGCAGTACTTC. Its translation: CASSGPLDPGASYEQYF.

J is TRBJ2-2 and V is TRBV10-3, with 14 bases matching TRBD2. Germline V gene lookup returns CDR1 ENHRY and CDR2 SYGVKD. This CDR3 has 16 amino acids. J was trimmed by 3 bases and V by 9 bases; bases with no gene match: 6. The CDR3 sequence is CAIQPGLAGDTGELFF. The CDR3, as DNA: TGTGCCATACAACCGGGACTAGCGGGAGACACCGGGGAGCTGTTTTTT.

With respect to this clone: The identical CDR3 is also encoded by other nucleotide sequences in the sample. The genes are TRBV14 and TRBJ2-7; D is unclear. V was trimmed by 1 base and J by 4 bases, leaving 5 bases between them. This CDR3 has 12 amino acids. Germline V lookup: CDR1 SGHDN, CDR2 FVKESK. CDR3: CASSQVSYEQYF. In DNA form, the CDR3 reads TGTGCCAGCAGCCAAGTATCGTACGAGCAGTACTTC. The whole variable domain, filled in from reference TRBV14 and TRBJ2-7, reads EAGVTQFPSHSVIEKGQTVTLRCDPISGHDNLYWYRRVMGKEIKFLLHFVKESKQDESGMPNNRFLAERTGGTYSTLKVQPAELEDSGVYFCASSQVSYEQYFGPGTRLTVT.

The CDR3 region has the DNA TGTGCCAGCAGCCCGGGACTAGCGGGAGGGGTAGATACGCAGTATTTT. This translates into CASSPGLAGGVDTQYF. This chain uses TRBV7-3 with TRBJ2-3, with TRBD2 identical over 16 bases. The V gene end was trimmed by 5 bases and the J gene end by 5 bases; junction bases not matched to a gene: 4. Per germline, CDR1 SGHTA and CDR2 FQGTGA. This CDR3 comprises 16 residues.

The rearrangement uses TRBV10-1 and TRBJ2-4; D gene uncertain. Trimming cost V 4 bases and J 8 bases, with 12 bases left between them. Germline loops: CDR1 WNHNN, CDR2 SYGVQD (reference sequence). The CDR3 runs to 13 residues. The chain's CDR3 is CASSAVPVDIQYF. CDR3 bases: TGCGCCAGCAGTGCGGTTCCGGTCGACATTCAGTACTTC.

In its sample, this clone was seen once. The CDR3 DNA is TGTGCCAGCAGTCCTATAGGCGGACTAGCGGGGTCTGAGCAGTTCTTC. This gives the protein CASSPIGGLAGSEQFF. The chain uses TRBV27 and TRBJ2-1; TRBD2 matches 12 bases. CDR1 and CDR2 (germline): MNHEY, SMNVEV (reference sequence). The V gene end was trimmed by 5 bases and the J gene end by 9 bases; junction bases not matched to a gene: 11. This CDR3 contains 16 residues.

This clone has a single count. The chain uses TRBV27 and TRBJ2-3; D unresolved. V was shortened by 4 bases and J by 0 bases, with 5 bases between the two germline ends. The CDR3 is 13 residues long. In germline, CDR1 is MNHEY, CDR2 SMNVEV (reference sequence). In DNA, the CDR3 is TGTGCCAGCAGTTCTCCCAGCACAGATACGCAGTATTTT. Amino acids: CASSSPSTDTQYF.

The V and J genes are TRBV4-3 and TRBJ1-1, with D hard to call. The CDR3 is 13 residues long. V lost 5 bases to trimming and J lost 4 bases, with 11 bases between them. The germline V gene encodes CDR1 LGHNA and CDR2 YSLEER. CDR3 DNA sequence: TGCGCCAGCAGCTCGGAGGCCGGCACTGAAGCTTTCTTT. The encoded protein is CASSSEAGTEAFF.

V usage is TRBV28 and J usage is TRBJ1-5; the D is unclear. Trimming removed 2 bases from V and 5 bases from J, with 10 bases in between. Per the germline V gene, CDR1 is MDHEN and CDR2 is SYDVKM. The CDR3 has 14 residues. The CDR3, as DNA: TGTGCCAGCAGTTTACACACTCCCGATCAGCCCCAGCATTTT. It translates to CASSLHTPDQPQHF.

This clone was seen once. The J gene is TRBJ2-2, the V gene TRBV19; no definite D call. V was clipped by 7 bases and J by 1 base, with 16 bases between them. The germline CDR1 and CDR2 sequences are LNHDA and SQIVND (reference sequence). This CDR3 is built from 16 residues. The CDR3 region is CASNKSPAGNTGELFF. For the CDR3, the DNA is TGTGCCAGTAACAAGTCCCCAGCAGGGAACACCGGGGAGCTGTTTTTT.